The rows below give T cell receptor beta chains drawn from one sample of a study of molecular identifiers for immune sequencing clone quantification. TCRdb reanalysed the PCR reads using MiXCR and keeps one entry per CDR3 protein. Seen here are some 680,000 distinct CDR3 sequences, approximately 24% observed once, and the top ten hold about 0.78%. Input material: naive CD8+ T cells from blood, with Jurkat cell RNA spiked in. The source of these receptors is a human donor in good health. Some libraries in this study had Jurkat cell RNA spiked in. Both conserved end residues are part of each CDR3. A D gene is named only where the DNA matches it firmly. Rows give clone size only sometimes, using once, few, many, or a class for an expanded clone.

j_call	d_call	clone_size	v_call	cdr3_nt	cdr3_aa
TRBJ1-1	TRBD1	-	TRBV20-1	TGCAGTGCTAGACCGGACAGGATCACTGAAGCTTTCTTT	CSARPDRITEAFF
TRBJ1-2	TRBD1	-	TRBV6-2/TRBV6-3	TGTGCCAGCAGTTACTCCACAGGGGGCGCGGATGGCTACACCTTC	CASSYSTGGADGYTF
TRBJ2-7	TRBD1	few	TRBV9	TGTGCCAGCAGCGTAGAGATGGGGACAGAGATGGACGAGCAGTACTTC	CASSVEMGTEMDEQYF
TRBJ2-7	-	-	TRBV7-9	TGTGCCAGCAGCCATTCTCCCAGGGGCCCGATTCCTTCCTACGAGCAGTACTTC	CASSHSPRGPIPSYEQYF
TRBJ1-1	-	few	TRBV5-1	TGCGCCAGCAGCTTGGCCGGGGGGACGGCTTTCTTT	CASSLAGGTAFF
TRBJ2-2	TRBD2	-	TRBV6-2/TRBV6-3	TGTGCCAGCAGTGATTACCTAGCGGACAACCCCGGGGCGCTGTTTTTT	CASSDYLADNPGALFF
TRBJ2-7	TRBD2	-	TRBV30	TGTGCCTGGATGGGATTACCCCCTGTGACTAGCGGGAGGGCACCCTACGAGCAGTACTTC	CAWMGLPPVTSGRAPYEQYF
TRBJ2-7	TRBD1	many	TRBV20-1	TGCAGTGCTAGGTGGGACAGCAACACCTACGAGCAGTACTTC	CSARWDSNTYEQYF
TRBJ1-2	-	few	TRBV3-1	TGTGCCAGCAGCCCTGTAGGCCTTAGGACAGACCGAATTTACTATGGCTACACCTTC	CASSPVGLRTDRIYYGYTF
TRBJ1-4	-	once	TRBV5-6	TGTGCCAGCAGCGACGCCGGGGACACCCTCTATGCAAAACTGTTTTTT	CASSDAGDTLYAKLFF
TRBJ2-1	-	-	TRBV5-6	TGTGCCAGCAGCTTGATCCGCGGCACACCCTACAATGAGCAGTTCTTC	CASSLIRGTPYNEQFF
TRBJ1-2	-	-	TRBV12-3/TRBV12-4	TGTGCCACCTTCATTGGCTATGGCTACACCTTC	CATFIGYGYTF
TRBJ1-1	-	few	TRBV19	TGTGCCAGTAGTACCTCCGTCGTCGGTATTACTGAAGCTTTCTTT	CASSTSVVGITEAFF
TRBJ1-5	-	-	TRBV24-1	TGTGCCACCAGTGAACCAAATAGCAATCAGCCCCAGCATTTT	CATSEPNSNQPQHF
TRBJ2-2	-	once	TRBV19	TGTGCCACCACCCACCTGGAGAACTCCGGGGAGCTGTTTTTT	CATTHLENSGELFF
TRBJ2-6	TRBD1	-	TRBV6-2/TRBV6-3	TGTGCCAGCAGACCTACGGGACAGGGGGCGCCTGGGGCCAACGTCCTGACTTTC	CASRPTGQGAPGANVLTF
TRBJ1-1	-	many	TRBV7-2	TGTGCCAGCAGCGAAATCCTATGGAACACTGAAGCTTTCTTT	CASSEILWNTEAFF
TRBJ2-3	-	many	TRBV29-1	TGCAGCGTTTCCACGGGGGTTACGCAGTATTTT	CSVSTGVTQYF
TRBJ2-4	-	many	TRBV28	TGTGCCAGCAGTTTATTTGGGGTTCAGTACTTC	CASSLFGVQYF
TRBJ2-7	-	-	TRBV4-3	TGCGCCCGCCGCCCTGGGCCCGGGGCTCGCTCCGCGCCGTCCTTC	CARRPGPGARSAPSF
TRBJ2-1	TRBD2	few	TRBV3-1	TGTGCCAGCAGCCAAGATAGGGGACTAGCGGGGAATGAGCAGTTCTTC	CASSQDRGLAGNEQFF
TRBJ1-5	TRBD1	many	TRBV19	TGTGCCAGTAGGAAAGCGGGACAGACGCAATTTTCCCAGCATTTT	CASRKAGQTQFSQHF
TRBJ2-1	-	-	TRBV5-1	TGCGCCAGCAAAAGGGATGAGCAGTTCTTC	CASKRDEQFF
TRBJ1-2	-	few	TRBV4-3	TGCGCCAGCAGCCAAGGGCAGTTCTCAGTGGACTATGGCTACACCTTC	CASSQGQFSVDYGYTF
TRBJ1-2	-	few	TRBV3-1	TGTGCCAGCAGCCTCAGGTCCTCCTATGGCTACACCTTC	CASSLRSSYGYTF
TRBJ2-2	-	many	TRBV12-3/TRBV12-4	TGTGCCAGCAGTTCGGCAGAGACCGGGGAGCTGTTTTTT	CASSSAETGELFF
TRBJ2-7	TRBD1	few	TRBV30	TGTGCCGGAGAACAGGGGAACTCCTACGAGCAGTACTTC	CAGEQGNSYEQYF